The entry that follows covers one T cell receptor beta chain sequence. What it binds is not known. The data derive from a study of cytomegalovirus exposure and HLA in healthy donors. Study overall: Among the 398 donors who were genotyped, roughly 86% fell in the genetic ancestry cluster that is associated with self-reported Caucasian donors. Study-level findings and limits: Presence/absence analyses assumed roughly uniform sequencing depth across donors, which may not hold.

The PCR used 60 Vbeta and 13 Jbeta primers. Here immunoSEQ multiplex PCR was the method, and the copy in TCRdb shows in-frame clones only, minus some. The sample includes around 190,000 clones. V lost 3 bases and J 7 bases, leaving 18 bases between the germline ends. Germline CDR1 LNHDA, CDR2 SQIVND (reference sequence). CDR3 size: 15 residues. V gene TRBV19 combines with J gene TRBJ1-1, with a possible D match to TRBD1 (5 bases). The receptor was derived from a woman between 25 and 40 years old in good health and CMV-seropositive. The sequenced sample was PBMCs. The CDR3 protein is CASSMLAAGQNEAFF. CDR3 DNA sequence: TGTGCCAGTAGTATGCTGGCCGCAGGGCAGAATGAAGCTTTCTTT.